Listed below are T cell receptor beta chains from one sample, sequenced in a study of blood T cells in healthy people across ages. TCRdb passed the 5' RACE reads through MiXCR, listing each CDR3 protein once. The table lists about 1.7 million distinct CDR3 sequences, under 30% of them singletons. Material: blood. The receptors were sampled from a woman aged 30 to 39 in good health. Each CDR3 is given without its conserved first and last residue. Fields, in order: V gene, CDR3 protein.

TRBV12-3/TRBV12-4 | ASSHDRNGYGYT
TRBV9 | ASSVGGGPTDTQY
TRBV28 | ASSFMYEQF
TRBV20-1 | SAPIPRQGDGYT
TRBV20-1 | SARAGTGTNTEAF
TRBV30 | AWSWGGDHEQY
TRBV28 | ASSLAGAGQDYEQY
TRBV15 | ATSSRPKTGINEQF
TRBV7-2 | ASSPIKGHWETQY
TRBV6-2/TRBV6-3 | ASTSSGTSIPDNEQF
TRBV12-3/TRBV12-4 | ASSLRQINQPQH
TRBV6-1 | ASSEGGHLYEQY